Below are 30 T cell receptor beta chains sequenced from a single sample in a study of blood T cell repertoires in COVID-19. The method was immunoSEQ multiplex PCR; TCRdb's version includes in-frame clones alone and lacks a portion of them. The top ten clones hold around 12% of a sample with a few hundred thousand clones, 88% of them seen once. What was sequenced was peripheral blood. Receptor source: a woman aged 45-59 years with COVID-19, enrolled during active disease.

This clone appeared once. The chain carries TRBV7-3 and TRBJ2-6; the D is unclear. V was trimmed by 3 bases and J by 9 bases, leaving 6 bases between them. The CDR3 has 12 amino acids. The germline V gene has CDR1 SGHTA and CDR2 FQGTGA. Written as DNA, the CDR3 is TGTGCCAGCAGCTTGAGCAACAACGTCCTGACTTTC. Protein product: CASSLSNNVLTF. The full variable domain, in which reference TRBV7-3 and TRBJ2-6 provide the parts outside the CDR3, is GAGVSQTPSNKVTEKGKYVELRCDPISGHTALYWYRQSLGQGPEFLIYFQGTGAADDSGLPNDRFFAVRPEGSVSTLKIQRTERGDSAVYLCASSLSNNVLTFGAGSRLTVL.

This chain links TRBV3-1 (or the pseudogene TRBV3-2) with TRBJ1-2; 8 nucleotides line up with TRBD1. The CDR3 is 12 residues long. V lost 8 bases, J lost 8 bases, and 7 bases stayed unmatched. From germline, CDR1 is LGHDT and CDR2 YNNKEL (reference sequence). CDR3 sequence: CASSDRVEGYTF. CDR3 in DNA: TGTGCCAGCTCGGACAGGGTGGAAGGCTACACCTTC.

The chain couples TRBV6-6 to TRBJ2-5; D is possibly TRBD2 (5 bases). Germline CDR1 and CDR2: MNHNY and SVGAGI (reference sequence). The ends were cut back, 4 bases at V and 4 bases at J, with 10 bases in the middle. CDR3 length equals 13 residues. The CDR3 bases are TGTGCCAGCAGTTTACGGGATCTAGAGACCCAGTACTTC. This codes for CASSLRDLETQYF.

This chain uses TRBV6-5 with TRBJ1-2, with TRBD1 identical over 7 bases. The CDR3 has 16 residues. Unmatched junction bases numbered 14, after V lost 4 bases and J lost 6 bases. Per germline, CDR1 MNHEY and CDR2 SVGAGI. The CDR3 loop reads CASSSVTFTGENGYTF. The CDR3 coding sequence is TGTGCCAGCAGTTCCGTGACCTTCACAGGGGAAAATGGCTACACCTTC.

The chain links TRBV29-1 to TRBJ2-7; 7 nucleotides line up with TRBD1. The V gene end was trimmed by 5 bases and the J gene end by 7 bases; junction bases not matched to a gene: 5. Germline V lookup: CDR1 SQVTM, CDR2 ANQGSEA. The CDR3 has 11 amino acids. DNA of the CDR3: TGCAGCGTTCGGGACAGTTGGGAGCAGTACTTC. It yields the protein CSVRDSWEQYF.

The CDR3 bases are TGTGCCAGCAACCACCGAGGGGGCAACGAGCAGTACTTC. Translating gives CASNHRGGNEQYF. The chain joins TRBV13 to TRBJ2-7; TRBD1 matches 7 bases. CDR3 length: 13 amino acids. In germline, CDR1 is PRHDT, CDR2 FYEKMQ (reference sequence). V lost 7 bases to trimming and J lost 5 bases; unmatched junction nucleotides: 8.

The genes are TRBV30 and TRBJ1-6, with D possibly matching TRBD1 (6 bases). The ends were cut back, 2 bases at V and 7 bases at J, with 18 bases in the middle. The CDR3 has 16 residues. Germline-derived CDR1 and CDR2 are GTSNPN and SVGIG (reference sequence). CDR3 sequence (DNA): TGTGCCTGGAGTCAAGCGGGGGCGTCTACAAATTCACCCCTCCACTTT. It codes for CAWSQAGASTNSPLHF.

V usage is TRBV2 and J usage is TRBJ2-3; D is ambiguous. V dropped 2 bases and J dropped 5 bases, with 14 bases sitting between them. The CDR3 spans 15 residues. Germline CDR1 SNHLY, CDR2 FYNNEI. The CDR3 loop reads CASSENPLVGDTQYF. The CDR3 coding sequence is TGTGCCAGCAGTGAAAATCCCCTAGTGGGAGATACGCAGTATTTT.

The V gene is TRBV6-5, the J gene TRBJ2-5; 8 bases are a match to TRBD2. V lost 0 bases and J lost 4; bases outside the gene matches: 4. Germline-derived CDR1 and CDR2 are MNHEY and SVGAGI. This CDR3 spans 15 amino acids. CDR3 residues: CASSYSGGAGETQYF. The CDR3 DNA reads as TGTGCCAGCAGTTACTCCGGGGGGGCCGGAGAGACCCAGTACTTC.

The chain carries TRBV4-1 and TRBJ2-3, with TRBD2 matching 8 bases. The CDR3 length is 14 residues. Trimming took 4 bases from V and 4 from J; bases not matched to a gene: 4. Germline V lookup: CDR1 MGHRA, CDR2 YSYEKL. CDR3 DNA: TGCGCCAGCAGCCTAGCGGGACCGCCAGATACGCAGTATTTT. Translated, it gives CASSLAGPPDTQYF.

The chain is built from TRBV2 and TRBJ2-7, with 11 bases matching TRBD1. The V gene end was trimmed by 6 bases and the J gene end by 1 base; junction bases not matched to a gene: 8. The V gene's germline CDR1 is SNHLY and CDR2 FYNNEI. The CDR3 has 16 residues. DNA for the CDR3: TGTGCCAGCAGGGTCCAGGGACAGGGGGTTTCCTACGAGCAGTACTTC. The encoded protein is CASRVQGQGVSYEQYF.

The rearrangement joins TRBV13 to TRBJ1-4; D not certain. Germline loops: CDR1 PRHDT, CDR2 FYEKMQ (reference sequence). V dropped 5 bases and J dropped 8 bases, with 9 bases sitting between them. The CDR3 consists of 12 residues. The CDR3 bases are TGTGCCAGCAGCCTACAGACGGAAAAACTGTTTTTT. Translating it yields CASSLQTEKLFF.

In the case of this clone: Other DNA sequences in this sample translate to the same CDR3. The chain combines TRBV6-5 with TRBJ2-7, with 7 bases matching TRBD1. The CDR3 sequence is 15 residues long. J gave up 4 bases and V 0 bases, and 6 bases lay outside the gene matches. Looked up from germline, CDR1 is MNHEY and CDR2 is SVGAGI. The CDR3 DNA sequence: TGTGCCAGCAGTTACTCAGGGGACAGTCAATACGAGCAGTACTTC. Amino acids: CASSYSGDSQYEQYF.

V and J are TRBV19 and TRBJ1-2; 10 bases are shared with TRBD1. The CDR3 consists of 13 residues. Trimming at V came to 6 bases and at J to 6 bases, leaving 4 bases not matched to a gene. CDR1 is LNHDA and CDR2 is SQIVND in the germline V gene (reference sequence). CDR3 region: CASRRQGADGYTF. The CDR3 bases are TGTGCCAGTAGACGACAGGGGGCGGATGGCTACACCTTC.

Points on this clone: Since a much larger clone is just one base distant, this may be a read error. The CDR3 DNA follows: TGTGCCAGCAGCTTACAGGGGAATGGCTACACCTTC. It codes for CASSLQGNGYTF. The chain is built from TRBV5-4 and TRBJ1-2; 7 positions match TRBD1. The CDR3 spans 12 residues. The ends lost 2 bases at V and 6 bases at J; junction bases unmatched: 1. Per germline, CDR1 SGHNT and CDR2 YYREEE (reference sequence).

This clone occurred once. The rearrangement joins TRBV11-2 to TRBJ1-2; 10 nucleotides agree with TRBD1. Trimming took 5 bases from V and 7 from J; bases not matched to a gene: 10. CDR3 size: 15 residues. CDR1 is SGHAT, CDR2 FQNNGV, per germline. This chain's CDR3 is CASSRGTGALGGYTF. The CDR3 DNA sequence: TGTGCCAGCAGCCGAGGGACAGGGGCATTAGGTGGCTACACCTTC.

This clone was seen only once. The chain has TRBV11-2 and TRBJ2-4; D unclear. Trimming removed 5 bases at V and 6 bases at J, with 8 bases between. The CDR3 consists of 12 residues. Germline lookup yields CDR1 SGHAT and CDR2 FQNNGV. CDR3 sequence (DNA): TGTGCCAGCAGCCTGAGAGCAAACATTCAGTACTTC. It is translated as CASSLRANIQYF.

A note on this clone: The sample holds other DNA sequences that translate to the same CDR3. This sequence joins TRBV24-1 and TRBJ2-2; 8 bases map to TRBD1. V lost 2 bases to trimming and J lost 1 base; unmatched junction nucleotides: 2. The CDR3 sequence is 16 residues long. Germline V gene sequence: CDR1 KGHDR, CDR2 SFDVKD. Here the CDR3 reads CATSDSGTGNTGELFF. CDR3 nucleotides: TGTGCCACCAGTGATTCAGGGACAGGGAACACCGGGGAGCTGTTTTTT.

This clone came up a few times. Written as DNA, the CDR3 is TGTGCCAGCAGCCTACGCAACAGGTCCTACGAGCAGTACTTC. Translation: CASSLRNRSYEQYF. The V gene is TRBV9, the J gene TRBJ2-7, with TRBD1 as a possible D gene (5 bases). Trimming shortened V by 4 bases and J by 1 base, and 12 bases separated the two germline ends. The CDR3 loop spans 14 amino acids. Per the germline V gene, CDR1 is SGDLS and CDR2 is YYNGEE.

This chain links TRBV2 with TRBJ1-1; D not certain. The V and J ends lost 5 bases and 1 base respectively, with 8 bases between them. This CDR3 is 13 amino acids long. Germline-derived CDR1 and CDR2 are SNHLY and FYNNEI. The CDR3 region has the DNA TGTGCCAGCAGTTCGCGGGAGAACACTGAAGCTTTCTTT. Its translation is CASSSRENTEAFF.

The chain uses TRBV6-1 and TRBJ2-2; D is uncertain. V lost 3 bases, J lost 6 bases, and 5 bases lay in between. CDR3 length: 12 amino acids. Per the germline V gene, CDR1 is MNHNS and CDR2 is SASEGT. Here the CDR3 DNA reads TGTGCCAGCAGTGATCGGGCCGGGGAGCTGTTTTTT. Protein sequence: CASSDRAGELFF.

On this clone: Germline is not matched at one junction end, which may reflect a read error. The chain joins TRBV9 to TRBJ2-1; 12 nucleotides match TRBD2. In germline, CDR1 is SGDLS, CDR2 YYNGEE. CDR3 size: 18 residues. The CDR3 spells CASSVESSGGASHNEQFF. The CDR3 DNA reads as TGTGCCAGCAGCGTAGAATCTAGCGGGGGGGCCTCCCACAATGAGCAGTTCTTC.

The chain carries TRBV19 and TRBJ2-1; TRBD2 aligns across 7 bases. This CDR3 has 14 residues. Germline V gives CDR1 LNHDA, CDR2 SQIVND (reference sequence). V was pared by 6 bases and J by 0 bases, with 2 bases of the junction left unmatched. For the CDR3, the DNA is TGTGCCAGTAGCGGGGGGAGCTCCTACAATGAGCAGTTCTTC. Translation gives CASSGGSSYNEQFF.

This chain joins TRBV7-9 and TRBJ1-3; D remains ambiguous. Germline CDR1 SEHNR, CDR2 FQNEAQ (reference sequence). The CDR3 is made up of 16 amino acids. V lost 5 bases to trimming and J lost 2 bases, with 16 bases between them. The CDR3 DNA follows: TGTGCCAGCAGCCCCGGGGATACTTCAACTGGAAACACCATATATTTT. It is translated as CASSPGDTSTGNTIYF.

This chain connects TRBV6-5 to TRBJ2-2, with a tentative D call TRBD1 (6 bases). From germline, CDR1 is MNHEY and CDR2 SVGAGI. CDR3 size: 14 residues. V lost 11 bases and J lost 3, with 16 bases in between. The CDR3, as DNA: TGTGCCGGAAGATTGACAGGAGACACCGGGGAGCTGTTTTTT. Translated, it gives CAGRLTGDTGELFF.

The chain carries TRBV5-6 and TRBJ2-7; possibly TRBD2 for D (5 bases). The germline V gene has CDR1 SGHDT and CDR2 YYEEEE. The CDR3 totals 13 residues. Trimming shortened V by 6 bases and J by 2 bases, and 12 bases separated the two germline ends. The CDR3: CASKRTGPYEQYF. In nucleotides, the CDR3 is TGTGCCAGCAAGCGGACCGGACCCTACGAGCAGTACTTC.

This chain joins TRBV6-5 and TRBJ1-1; D remains unclear. In germline, CDR1 is MNHEY, CDR2 SVGAGI. This CDR3 has 15 amino acids. Trimming removed 0 bases from V and 1 base from J, with 9 bases in between. The CDR3 loop is CASSYSNAGNTEAFF. CDR3 DNA sequence: TGTGCCAGCAGTTACTCGAATGCGGGGAACACTGAAGCTTTCTTT.

The table lists this clone with many counts. The genes are TRBV27 and TRBJ1-2; 7 bases agree with TRBD1. This CDR3 is built from 13 residues. Germline CDR1 MNHEY, CDR2 SMNVEV (reference sequence). Losses at the gene ends were 6 bases for V and 8 bases for J; bases not matched to a gene: 9. The CDR3 is CASRTTGSAGYTF. CDR3 DNA sequence: TGTGCCAGCAGGACGACAGGGAGCGCGGGCTACACCTTC.

The chain carries TRBV18 and TRBJ2-1; the D is unclear. This CDR3 is built from 14 residues. Germline V gene sequence: CDR1 KGHSH, CDR2 LQKENI. V gave up 3 bases and J gave up 5 bases, with 11 bases separating them. The CDR3 coding sequence is TGTGCCAGCTCACCGGCGGCGGCCGACAATGAGCAGTTCTTC. This codes for CASSPAAADNEQFF.

The sample holds one count of this clone. The chain uses TRBV27 and TRBJ1-2; weak D call: TRBD1 (5 bases). Trimming pared 9 bases from V and 4 bases from J, leaving 21 bases between. The CDR3 is 15 residues long. Per germline, CDR1 MNHEY and CDR2 SMNVEV (reference sequence). The CDR3 nucleotides are TGTGCCAGTAGCATCTTAGGGGAGGCGGTCTATGGCTACACCTTC. This translates into CASSILGEAVYGYTF.